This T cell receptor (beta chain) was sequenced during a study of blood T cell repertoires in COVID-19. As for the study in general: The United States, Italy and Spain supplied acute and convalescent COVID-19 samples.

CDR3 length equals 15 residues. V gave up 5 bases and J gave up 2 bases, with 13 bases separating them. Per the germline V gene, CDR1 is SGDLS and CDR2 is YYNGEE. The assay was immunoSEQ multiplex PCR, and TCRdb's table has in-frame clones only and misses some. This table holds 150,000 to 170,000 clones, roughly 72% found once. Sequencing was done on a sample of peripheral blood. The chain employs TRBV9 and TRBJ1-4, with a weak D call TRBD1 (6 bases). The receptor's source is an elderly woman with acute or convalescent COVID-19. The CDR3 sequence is CASSRPGGTNEKLFF. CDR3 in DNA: TGTGCCAGCAGTCGTCCGGGGGGCACTAATGAAAAACTGTTTTTT.